This entry lists 18 T cell receptor beta chains sequenced from one sample in a study of beta chain features in type 1 diabetes (dated by TCRdb to the late 2010s). The library relied on the immunoSEQ multiplex PCR assay. All of the isolated RNA was reverse transcribed with the High Capacity cDNA Reverse Transcription Kit, so expressed TCRB transcripts were sequenced. In TCRdb, the immuneACCESS table is reduced to in-frame sequences with V and J assigned. These tables do not hold every clone; where another copy was compared, an unresolved V gene accounts for under half, and the others remain unexplained. The sample data list 70,000 to 95,000 clones, and around a third of these were observed just once. The leading ten clones occupy about 0.48% of the sample. Input material: stem cell memory CD4+ T cells from blood. The sample's cell subset or site label, decoded: stem cell-like memory CD4+ T cells. These receptors all stem from a woman aged 18 to 35 in good health.

The chain recombines TRBV5-1 with TRBJ2-7; 8 nucleotides line up with TRBD2. Germline lookup yields CDR1 SGHRS and CDR2 YFSETQ. With V trimmed by 5 bases and J by 3 bases, 1 base remained unmatched. The CDR3 covers 12 residues. CDR3 in amino acids: CASSTSGYEQYF. CDR3 DNA: TGCGCCAGCAGTACTAGCGGCTACGAGCAGTACTTC.

J is TRBJ2-3 and V is TRBV18; 8 bases line up with TRBD1. The CDR3 runs 14 residues. Per the germline V gene, CDR1 is KGHSH and CDR2 is LQKENI. The J segment lost 5 bases and the V segment lost 4 bases, leaving 5 bases of the junction unmatched. Here the CDR3 reads CASSLLDRGDTQYF. The CDR3 DNA reads TGTGCCAGCTCACTACTCGACAGGGGAGATACGCAGTATTTT.

The V call is TRBV30, the J call TRBJ1-6; 7 nucleotides agree with TRBD1. CDR3 length equals 14 residues. V lost 2 bases, J lost 16 bases, and 14 bases stayed unmatched. Germline V gene sequence: CDR1 GTSNPN, CDR2 SVGIG (reference sequence). Here the CDR3 reads CAWSRDSSRYGLHF. CDR3 in DNA: TGTGCCTGGAGTCGGGACAGTTCTCGGTATGGGCTCCACTTT.

The sample holds a few counts of this clone. CDR3 sequence (DNA): TGTGCCAGCAGTAGCGGGGAAGAGACCCAGTACTTC. The encoded protein is CASSSGEETQYF. V is TRBV2 and J is TRBJ2-5; TRBD2 matches at 7 bases. Trimming cost V 5 bases and J 3 bases; bases outside gene matches: 0. CDR1 is SNHLY and CDR2 is FYNNEI in the germline V gene. The CDR3 has 12 amino acids.

The rearrangement links TRBV6-1 to TRBJ2-3, with 10 bases fitting TRBD2. The V gene end was trimmed by 4 bases and the J gene end by 1 base; junction bases not matched to a gene: 8. This CDR3 is 17 amino acids long. Germline loops: CDR1 MNHNS, CDR2 SASEGT. CDR3 loop: CASSAGLAGVRTDTQYF. CDR3 bases: TGTGCCAGCAGTGCAGGTCTAGCGGGGGTCCGCACAGATACGCAGTATTTT.

This clone was seen just once. This chain connects TRBV9 to TRBJ2-3; perhaps TRBD2 as D (6 bases). The CDR3 spans 16 residues. Trimming removed 0 bases from V and 0 bases from J, with 11 bases in between. Germline CDR1 reads SGDLS; CDR2 reads YYNGEE. The CDR3 loop reads CASSVAGGTSTDTQYF. In DNA form, the CDR3 reads TGTGCCAGCAGCGTAGCTGGCGGGACTAGCACAGATACGCAGTATTTT. Full variable domain (missing parts from reference TRBV9 and TRBJ2-3): DSGVTQTPKHLITATGQRVTLRCSPRSGDLSVYWYQQSLDQGLQFLIQYYNGEERAKGNILERFSAQQFPDLHSELNLSSLELGDSALYFCASSVAGGTSTDTQYFGPGTRLTVL.

This clone was seen a handful of times. The CDR3 protein is CASSLRRSGGRWGNEQFF. DNA of the CDR3: TGTGCCAGCAGCTTGAGAAGGAGCGGGGGTCGGTGGGGCAATGAGCAGTTCTTC. The gene calls are TRBV5-6 and TRBJ2-1, with TRBD2 matching 8 bases. The J segment lost 6 bases and the V segment lost 1 base, leaving 15 bases of the junction unmatched. CDR1 and CDR2 from the germline V gene are SGHDT and YYEEEE. This CDR3 is 18 amino acids long.

This clone was recorded once. V usage is TRBV11-2 and J usage is TRBJ2-7, with 9 nucleotides matching TRBD2. Germline CDR1 reads SGHAT; CDR2 reads FQNNGV. This CDR3 region has 15 residues. Trimming took 5 bases from V and 4 from J; bases not matched to a gene: 9. The CDR3 nucleotides are TGTGCCAGCAGCGACCTAGCGGGGAGCCTTTACGAGCAGTACTTC. This gives the protein CASSDLAGSLYEQYF.

The chain uses TRBV18 and TRBJ1-6; the match to TRBD1 covers 7 bases. CDR1 and CDR2 from the germline V gene are KGHSH and LQKENI. The CDR3 is 16 amino acids. V lost 4 bases, J lost 4 bases, and 7 bases stayed unmatched. DNA for the CDR3: TGTGCCAGCTCACAGGGGCAGGGGGTGTATAATTCACCCCTCCACTTT. The encoded protein is CASSQGQGVYNSPLHF. Based on the CDR3 plus reference TRBV18 and TRBJ1-6, the full variable domain is NAGVMQNPRHLVRRRGQEARLRCSPMKGHSHVYWYRQLPEEGLKFMVYLQKENIIDESGMPKERFSAEFPKEGPSILRIQQVVRGDSAAYFCASSQGQGVYNSPLHFGNGTRLTVT.

The gene calls are TRBV9 and TRBJ1-6; 10 nucleotides match TRBD1. The CDR3 covers 16 residues. Germline assignment: CDR1 SGDLS and CDR2 YYNGEE. Trimming took 0 bases from V and 5 from J; bases not matched to a gene: 2. CDR3 coding DNA: TGTGCCAGCAGCGTAGGGACAGGGGGTCATAATTCACCCCTCCACTTT. Amino acid sequence: CASSVGTGGHNSPLHF.

The chain employs TRBV5-4 and TRBJ2-7; no firm D call. CDR1 SGHNT and CDR2 YYREEE come from the germline V gene (reference sequence). V dropped 0 bases and J dropped 7 bases, with 11 bases sitting between them. This CDR3 has 13 residues. CDR3 sequence reads: CASSLGLDVEQYF. The CDR3 region has the DNA TGTGCCAGCAGCTTGGGGCTAGATGTAGAGCAGTACTTC.

V is TRBV10-3 and J is TRBJ1-5, with a tentative D call TRBD1 (6 bases). Per germline, CDR1 ENHRY and CDR2 SYGVKD. V lost 8 bases, J lost 1 base, and 12 bases lay in between. CDR3 length: 14 residues. DNA of the CDR3: TGTGCCATCGGGGACACGGTAAGCAATCAGCCCCAGCATTTT. It encodes CAIGDTVSNQPQHF.

This clone occurred a few times. The chain is built from TRBV20-1 and TRBJ2-7, with D perhaps TRBD1 (6 bases). There are 11 residues in the CDR3. CDR1 and CDR2 from the germline V gene are DFQATT and SNEGSKA (reference sequence). Trimming shortened V by 5 bases and J by 5 bases, and 10 bases separated the two germline ends. This CDR3 is CSAAQGNEQYF. CDR3 bases: TGCAGTGCTGCACAGGGAAACGAGCAGTACTTC.

The chain recombines TRBV5-1 with TRBJ2-7; TRBD2 matches at 12 bases. CDR1 SGHRS and CDR2 YFSETQ come from the germline V gene. The CDR3 loop spans 15 amino acids. Trimming cost V 3 bases and J 3 bases; bases outside gene matches: 4. As DNA, the CDR3 is TGCGCCAGCAGCTCCGGGACTAGCGGGCTCTACGAGCAGTACTTC. Translation gives CASSSGTSGLYEQYF.

This clone was picked up a small number of times. This chain links TRBV7-2 with TRBJ2-2; D is ambiguous. The germline gives CDR1 SGHTA, CDR2 FQGNSA. The CDR3 totals 14 residues. V was shortened by 5 bases and J by 4 bases, with 11 bases between the two germline ends. CDR3: CASSAPRFTGELFF. The CDR3 coding sequence is TGTGCCAGCAGCGCCCCTAGGTTCACCGGGGAGCTGTTTTTT.

The chain has TRBV25-1 and TRBJ2-7, with 7 nucleotides matching TRBD1. Trimming took 5 bases from V and 5 from J; bases not matched to a gene: 15. CDR3 size: 16 residues. In germline, CDR1 is MGHDK, CDR2 SYGVNS. The CDR3 bases are TGTGCCAGCAGTTCACCCAACAGGGGTATGAGCGACGAGCAGTACTTC. Residues: CASSSPNRGMSDEQYF.

For the CDR3, the DNA is TGTGCCAGCAGCTTGGCACAGGGGGCTGCCGAGCAGTACTTC. It specifies CASSLAQGAAEQYF. This chain joins TRBV5-6 and TRBJ2-7, with TRBD1 identical over 9 bases. V was pared by 0 bases and J by 6 bases, with 4 bases of the junction left unmatched. The CDR3 sequence is 14 residues long. Germline V gene lookup returns CDR1 SGHDT and CDR2 YYEEEE. Using reference TRBV5-6 and TRBJ2-7 for the parts outside the CDR3, the full variable domain is DAGVTQSPTHLIKTRGQQVTLRCSPKSGHDTVSWYQQALGQGPQFIFQYYEEEERQRGNFPDRFSGHQFPNYSSELNVNALLLGDSALYLCASSLAQGAAEQYFGPGTRLTVT.

Here the CDR3 DNA reads TGTGCCAGTAGTCCCGGTGGGGGGATCGCTGAAGCTTTCTTT. It specifies CASSPGGGIAEAFF. V gene TRBV19 combines with J gene TRBJ1-1, with D perhaps matching TRBD1 (5 bases). The CDR3 runs to 14 residues. The germline V gene encodes CDR1 LNHDA and CDR2 SQIVND (reference sequence). V lost 5 bases to trimming and J lost 6 bases, with 16 bases between them.